These 26 T cell receptor beta chains were all obtained from the same sample, sequenced in a study of T cell repertoires in cytomegalovirus infection. From the reads, TCRdb called clonotypes with MiXCR, one entry per CDR3 protein. The repertoire holds around 710,000 distinct CDR3 sequences, with around 29% as singletons. The antigens for these receptors are not known. This specimen was cultured CD8+ T cells from PBMCs, taken from culture after CMV antigen stimulation. The source of these receptors is a human donor in good health (CMV status not recorded). Some clones in this sample may be carry-over from other donors' samples.

V usage is TRBV24-1 and J usage is TRBJ2-1, with 8 bases that match TRBD2. V trimming: 0 bases; J trimming: 7 bases; junction bases outside the gene matches: 7. This CDR3 comprises 16 residues. CDR1 is KGHDR, CDR2 SFDVKD, per germline. Here the CDR3 DNA reads TGTGCCACCAGTGATTTGCGGGGGGGGTCCTCTAATGAGCAGTTCTTC. Protein product: CATSDLRGGSSNEQFF.

This chain joins TRBV7-6 and TRBJ1-1; unclear D gene. This CDR3 is built from 13 residues. Germline values: CDR1 SGHVS, CDR2 FNYEAQ. The V end lost 3 bases, the J end lost 4 bases, and 9 bases lay between the germline ends. The DNA for the CDR3 is TGTGCCAGCAGCTTTAGGTACGGCACTGAAGCTTTCTTT. Protein product: CASSFRYGTEAFF.

The sample holds a few counts of this clonotype. V is TRBV10-3 and J is TRBJ1-3, with D perhaps TRBD1 (5 bases). The CDR3 spans 17 residues. V lost 4 bases and J 0 bases, leaving 16 bases between the germline ends. The germline gives CDR1 ENHRY, CDR2 SYGVKD. CDR3 in amino acids: CAISGPGGESSGNTIYF. CDR3 sequence (DNA): TGTGCCATCAGTGGACCTGGGGGGGAGAGCTCTGGAAACACCATATATTTT.

The CDR3 bases are TGTGCCAGCGGCCCACTAGCGGGGGTGTATAATGAGCAGTTCTTC. Amino acids: CASGPLAGVYNEQFF. The chain recombines TRBV27 with TRBJ2-1; 11 positions match TRBD2. V dropped 8 bases and J dropped 7; count of bases not matched to a gene: 10. Per the germline V gene, CDR1 is MNHEY and CDR2 is SMNVEV (reference sequence). The CDR3 runs 15 residues.

This clonotype was observed a single time. The genes are TRBV3-1 and TRBJ2-7; D perhaps matches TRBD1 (5 bases). CDR3 length: 13 amino acids. Trimming pared 4 bases from V and 7 bases from J, leaving 14 bases between. Germline V gene data show CDR1 as LGHDT and CDR2 as YNNKEL (reference sequence). Here the CDR3 reads CASSRPGSWEQYV. CDR3 nucleotide sequence: TGTGCCAGCAGCCGCCCAGGGTCCTGGGAGCAGTACGTC.

This clonotype was recorded at least ten times. The V call is TRBV7-2, the J call TRBJ2-7; the match to TRBD2 covers 9 bases. Trimming removed 1 base from V and 3 bases from J; junction bases left unmatched: 7. Germline lookup yields CDR1 SGHTA and CDR2 FQGNSA. This CDR3 is 16 amino acids long. CDR3 sequence reads: CASSLGRLAGSYEQYV. In DNA form, the CDR3 reads TGTGCCAGCAGCTTAGGTCGGCTAGCGGGGAGCTACGAGCAGTACGTC.

The chain carries TRBV12-3 or TRBV12-4 and TRBJ1-2, with D possibly being TRBD1 (6 bases). V was pared by 3 bases and J by 4 bases, with 12 bases between. There are 14 residues in the CDR3. Here the CDR3 DNA reads TGTGCCAGCAGTTTGGGGGGCGCTTCCTATGGCTACACCTTC. This translates into CASSLGGASYGYTF.

This clonotype showed up just a few times. This chain links TRBV7-2 with TRBJ2-1, with D perhaps matching TRBD2 (5 bases). The germline CDR1 and CDR2 sequences are SGHTA and FQGNSA. The CDR3 has 15 residues. V was shortened by 3 bases and J by 5 bases, with 14 bases between the two germline ends. CDR3 nucleotides: TGTGCCAGCAGCTTCAGCGGTTCTTACAACAATGAGCAGTTCTTC. It specifies CASSFSGSYNNEQFF.

Only a few counts were recorded for this clonotype. V gene TRBV2 combines with J gene TRBJ1-2, with D perhaps TRBD1 (5 bases). V was cut by 1 base and J by 7 bases, with 13 bases left in between. The CDR3 loop spans 14 amino acids. From germline, CDR1 is SNHLY and CDR2 FYNNEI. DNA of the CDR3: TGTGCCAGCAGTGAAGGTCAGGGAGAACTTGGCTACACCTTC. The encoded protein is CASSEGQGELGYTF.

There are a few counts of this clonotype. The rearrangement uses TRBV5-6 and TRBJ2-1; 7 positions match TRBD1. The CDR3 length is 20 residues. V lost 0 bases, J lost 0 bases, and 15 bases stayed unmatched. Germline CDR1 is SGHDT and CDR2 is YYEEEE. In DNA form, the CDR3 reads TGTGCCAGCAGCTTGGCCCCGGTACCACGTCCAGGGGGCTCCTACAATGAGCAGTTCTTC. Protein product: CASSLAPVPRPGGSYNEQFF.

The genes are TRBV19 and TRBJ1-1; TRBD1 might be the D (6 bases). CDR3 length equals 14 residues. Germline assignment: CDR1 LNHDA and CDR2 SQIVND (reference sequence). V lost 6 bases and J lost 0, with 11 bases in between. The CDR3 spells CASRTDSMNTEAFF. CDR3 sequence (DNA): TGTGCCAGTAGGACGGACAGTATGAACACTGAAGCTTTCTTT.

This clonotype showed up just a few times. The chain employs TRBV4-1 and TRBJ2-7; D assignment may be TRBD1 or TRBD2 (5 bases each). V was clipped by 4 bases and J by 13 bases, with 14 bases between them. The germline V gene encodes CDR1 MGHRA and CDR2 YSYEKL. CDR3 size: 11 residues. The CDR3 DNA reads TGCGCCAGCAGCCGAGGGACGGTGCTCTACTTC. Translating it yields CASSRGTVLYF.

The CDR3 DNA follows: TGTGCCAGCAGCCTCATGATGGGGGCCCAAGAGACCCAGTACTTC. Translation: CASSLMMGAQETQYF. This chain uses TRBV27 with TRBJ2-5, with a tentative D call TRBD1 (6 bases). The CDR3 is 15 residues long. Germline V gene data show CDR1 as MNHEY and CDR2 as SMNVEV (reference sequence). Trimming left V 6 bases short and J 1 base short, with 15 bases between.

This clonotype was seen a handful of times. The rearrangement links TRBV27 to TRBJ2-2, with a possible D match to TRBD2 (5 bases). Germline assignment: CDR1 MNHEY and CDR2 SMNVEV (reference sequence). CDR3 length: 15 amino acids. V was cut by 4 bases and J by 4 bases, with 13 bases left in between. The CDR3 nucleotides are TGTGCCAGCAGTTCGGGGTTCGGAGGCACCGGGGAGCTGTTTTTT. Translated, it gives CASSSGFGGTGELFF.

The chain is built from TRBV4-3 and TRBJ1-2; perhaps TRBD1 as D (5 bases). The CDR3 has 14 residues. Per germline, CDR1 LGHNA and CDR2 YSLEER. V was cut by 4 bases and J by 8 bases, with 17 bases left in between. The CDR3 nucleotides read TGCGCCAGCAGCCCCTCCGGGACCCTCCCCGGCTACACCTTC. Translated, it gives CASSPSGTLPGYTF.

The rearrangement joins TRBV29-1 to TRBJ1-4; D is undetermined. In germline, CDR1 is SQVTM, CDR2 ANQGSEA. V lost 7 bases, J lost 0 bases, and 12 bases lay in between. This CDR3 has 14 amino acids. CDR3 amino acids: CSALSTTTNEKLFF. CDR3 coding DNA: TGCAGCGCCTTATCAACGACAACTAATGAAAAACTGTTTTTT.

This chain joins TRBV7-8 and TRBJ1-1, with D unresolved. CDR1 is SGHVS, CDR2 FQNEAQ, per germline. The CDR3 has 13 residues. Trimming cost V 6 bases and J 5 bases, with 13 bases left between them. CDR3 region: CASSPVGETEAFF. The DNA for the CDR3 is TGTGCCAGCAGTCCTGTTGGGGAGACTGAAGCTTTCTTT.

This chain uses TRBV10-3 with TRBJ1-2; the D gene is possibly TRBD1 (6 bases). V dropped 2 bases and J dropped 6 bases, with 10 bases sitting between them. The V gene's germline CDR1 is ENHRY and CDR2 SYGVKD. The CDR3 runs 13 residues. CDR3 DNA: TGTGCCATCAGTGAGGTTGAGGGGGATGGCTACACCTTC. Amino acid sequence: CAISEVEGDGYTF.

This clonotype came up a few times. The rearrangement links TRBV3-1 to TRBJ2-7; the match to TRBD1 covers 9 bases. Germline assignment: CDR1 LGHDT and CDR2 YNNKEL (reference sequence). The CDR3 covers 17 residues. Unmatched junction bases numbered 9, after V lost 0 bases and J lost 3 bases. CDR3 coding DNA: TGTGCCAGCAGCCAAGATCCCCCGGACAGGGGTTTCTACGAGCAGTACGTC. It encodes CASSQDPPDRGFYEQYV.

In this sample, this clonotype turned up a few times. In nucleotides, the CDR3 is TGTGCCAGCAGTTTAAATTCCCTAATCGGGCAGACCTATACTAGTGGCTACACCTTC. Its translation: CASSLNSLIGQTYTSGYTF. The chain links TRBV27 to TRBJ1-2; D is ambiguous. The CDR3 runs to 19 residues. V was clipped by 2 bases and J by 7 bases, with 29 bases between them. Germline V CDR1 and CDR2: MNHEY, SMNVEV (reference sequence).

The V gene is TRBV27, the J gene TRBJ1-2; perhaps TRBD1 as D (6 bases). Germline assignment: CDR1 MNHEY and CDR2 SMNVEV (reference sequence). The CDR3 covers 14 residues. Trimming removed 7 bases at V and 0 bases at J, with 12 bases between. In DNA form, the CDR3 reads TGTGCCAGCAAAGGGGGGGAAGCTAACTATGGCTACACCTTC. This codes for CASKGGEANYGYTF.

The rearrangement uses TRBV5-5 and TRBJ2-1; no definite D call. Trimming stripped 1 base from V and 8 bases from J, with 13 bases between. The CDR3 runs to 14 residues. Germline assignment: CDR1 SGHKS and CDR2 YYEKEE (reference sequence). In DNA, the CDR3 is TGTGCCAGCAGCTTGCGATTAGCTGGAGATGAGCAGTTCTTC. Residues: CASSLRLAGDEQFF. Based on the CDR3 plus reference TRBV5-5 and TRBJ2-1, the full variable domain is DAGVTQSPTHLIKTRGQQVTLRCSPISGHKSVSWYQQVLGQGPQFIFQYYEKEERGRGNFPDRFSARQFPNYSSELNVNALLLGDSALYLCASSLRLAGDEQFFGPGTRLTVL.

This clonotype was detected a few times. V gene TRBV18 combines with J gene TRBJ1-1; 11 bases agree with TRBD1. Germline V gene data show CDR1 as KGHSH and CDR2 as LQKENI. The CDR3 consists of 14 residues. The ends lost 3 bases at V and 6 bases at J; junction bases unmatched: 3. For the CDR3, the DNA is TGTGCCAGCTCACCTACGGACAGGGGGCCTGAAGCTTTCTTT. Amino acids: CASSPTDRGPEAFF.

This clonotype was counted only a few times. J is TRBJ1-3 and V is TRBV6-5, with D maybe TRBD1 (6 bases). The CDR3 totals 16 residues. The germline V and J ends were trimmed by 3 bases and 1 base, with 13 bases remaining between them. Per germline, CDR1 MNHEY and CDR2 SVGAGI. CDR3 bases: TGTGCCAGCAGTTATACACAGGGCCCTTCTGGAAACACCATATATTTT. This translates into CASSYTQGPSGNTIYF.

This chain connects TRBV19 to TRBJ1-6, with D hard to call. The CDR3 extends over 15 amino acids. Germline V gene sequence: CDR1 LNHDA, CDR2 SQIVND (reference sequence). The V gene lost 2 bases and the J gene lost 4 bases, with 9 bases spanning the gap. The CDR3 region is CASSISVSYNSPLHF. CDR3 DNA: TGTGCCAGTAGTATATCAGTATCATATAATTCACCCCTCCACTTT.

This clonotype occurred many times. The chain employs TRBV12-3 or TRBV12-4 and TRBJ1-5, with D tentatively TRBD1 (6 bases). This CDR3 spans 13 amino acids. The germline V and J ends were trimmed by 7 bases and 4 bases, with 11 bases remaining between them. The chain's CDR3 is CASKGRGNQPQHF. Written as DNA, the CDR3 is TGTGCCAGCAAAGGGAGGGGGAATCAGCCCCAGCATTTT.